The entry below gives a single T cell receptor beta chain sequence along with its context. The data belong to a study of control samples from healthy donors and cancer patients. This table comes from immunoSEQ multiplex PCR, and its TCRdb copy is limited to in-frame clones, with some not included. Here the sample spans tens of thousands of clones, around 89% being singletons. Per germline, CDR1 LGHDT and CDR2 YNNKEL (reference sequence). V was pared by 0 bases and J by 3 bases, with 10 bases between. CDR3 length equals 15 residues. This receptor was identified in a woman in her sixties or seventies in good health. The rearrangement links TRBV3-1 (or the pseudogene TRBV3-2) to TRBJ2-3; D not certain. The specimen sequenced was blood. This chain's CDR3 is CASSQESFRTDTQYF. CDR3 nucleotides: TGTGCCAGCAGCCAAGAGTCATTCCGGACAGATACGCAGTATTTT.